A single sample gave rise to the 31 T cell receptor beta chains below, sequenced in a study of shared clonotypes between healthy human individuals. The protocol was immunoSEQ multiplex PCR, while the TCRdb copy is restricted to in-frame clones and leaves out a portion. Of roughly 570,000 clones detected, roughly 98% appear once; the ten largest clones hold 0.3%. As defined, naive CD8 cells were CD45RO-negative and positively selected for CCR7, with terminally differentiated effector memory CD45RA+ cells excluded. The sample was naive CD8+ T cells sorted from blood. These receptors came from a man aged 30 to 45 in good health.

The chain carries TRBV28 and TRBJ2-7; 12 bases match TRBD2. Germline CDR1 MDHEN, CDR2 SYDVKM. J lost 3 bases, V lost 3 bases, and 3 bases had no gene match. CDR3 length equals 15 residues. The chain's CDR3 is CASSFGLAGIYEQYF. CDR3 nucleotides: TGTGCCAGCAGTTTTGGACTAGCGGGAATCTACGAGCAGTACTTC.

The V gene is TRBV5-4, the J gene TRBJ2-2; the match to TRBD1 covers 8 bases. The CDR3 length is 15 residues. CDR1 is SGHNT, CDR2 YYREEE, per germline (reference sequence). With V trimmed by 4 bases and J by 6 bases, 8 bases remained unmatched. DNA for the CDR3: TGTGCCAGCAGCCCGGCAGGGGGCCTGGCCGGGGAGCTGTTTTTT. Its protein product is CASSPAGGLAGELFF.

This chain uses TRBV7-9 with TRBJ2-7; 9 positions match TRBD2. With V trimmed by 0 bases and J by 5 bases, 8 bases remained unmatched. CDR1 is SEHNR and CDR2 is FQNEAQ in the germline V gene (reference sequence). The CDR3 consists of 16 residues. The CDR3: CASSLADSGSVDEQYF. The CDR3 DNA sequence: TGTGCCAGCAGCTTAGCTGATAGCGGGAGTGTCGACGAGCAGTACTTC. Filled out from reference TRBV7-9 and TRBJ2-7, the complete variable domain reads DTGVSQNPRHKITKRGQNVTFRCDPISEHNRLYWYRQTLGQGPEFLTYFQNEAQLEKSRLLSDRFSAERPKGSFSTLEIQRTEQGDSAMYLCASSLADSGSVDEQYFGPGTRLTVT.

This clone showed up just once. The chain has TRBV5-6 and TRBJ2-5; perhaps TRBD1 as D (5 bases). V lost 0 bases to trimming and J lost 4 bases, with 7 bases between them. This CDR3 region has 13 residues. Germline CDR1 SGHDT, CDR2 YYEEEE. CDR3 nucleotides: TGTGCCAGCAGCTTGGTTAGGGGAGAGACCCAGTACTTC. It translates to CASSLVRGETQYF.

This clone showed up just once. This rearrangement joins TRBV20-1 to TRBJ2-7, with a possible D match to TRBD1 (6 bases). The CDR3 sequence is 11 residues long. Trimming left V 5 bases short and J 6 bases short, with 11 bases between. CDR1 and CDR2 from the germline V gene are DFQATT and SNEGSKA (reference sequence). CDR3 sequence (DNA): TGCAGTGCTCGACAGGTCTCCGAGCAGTACTTC. It encodes CSARQVSEQYF.

The CDR3 loop is CATQVSSYNEQFF. CDR3 bases: TGTGCCACCCAAGTGAGCTCCTACAATGAGCAGTTCTTC. The rearrangement links TRBV27 to TRBJ2-1, with D unclear. The CDR3 totals 13 residues. V lost 10 bases to trimming and J lost 0 bases, with 10 bases between them. Per the germline V gene, CDR1 is MNHEY and CDR2 is SMNVEV (reference sequence).

This rearrangement joins TRBV7-5 to TRBJ2-5; TRBD1, the table's D call, lacks a check against the DNA. TRBV7-5 counts as a pseudogene. The CDR3 length is 15 residues. In nucleotides, the CDR3 is TGTGCCAGAAGCGCGCGCACAGGGGCCCGAGAGACCCAGTACTTC. Its translation: CARSARTGARETQYF.

CDR3 amino acids: CASSSYTGGEYEQYF. CDR3 coding DNA: TGTGCCAGCAGCTCCTACACAGGGGGCGAGTACGAGCAGTACTTC. This chain uses TRBV7-6 with TRBJ2-7; 9 nucleotides align to TRBD1. Germline trimming cut 4 bases from V and 4 bases from J; bases unmatched to any gene: 8. The CDR3 runs 15 residues. Germline V gene sequence: CDR1 SGHVS, CDR2 FNYEAQ.

The rearrangement links TRBV28 to TRBJ1-2; unclear D gene. There are 14 residues in the CDR3. Germline loops: CDR1 MDHEN, CDR2 SYDVKM. V was shortened by 1 base and J by 4 bases, with 10 bases between the two germline ends. CDR3 in amino acids: CASSLSTVSYGYTF. CDR3 sequence (DNA): TGTGCCAGCAGTTTATCGACGGTTTCCTATGGCTACACCTTC.

The chain recombines TRBV5-1 with TRBJ2-1; D is uncertain. The germline V gene has CDR1 SGHRS and CDR2 YFSETQ. Between the trimmed V and J ends, which lost 5 bases and 5 bases, there was a span of 14 bases. The CDR3 sequence is 14 residues long. This chain's CDR3 is CASRPLGIHNEQFF. The CDR3 nucleotides are TGCGCCAGCAGACCTTTGGGGATTCACAATGAGCAGTTCTTC.

This chain links TRBV7-6 with TRBJ2-3, with no clear D. Trimming took 2 bases from V and 1 from J, leaving 7 bases between them. Looked up from germline, CDR1 is SGHVS and CDR2 is FNYEAQ. CDR3 length equals 14 residues. CDR3 in amino acids: CASSLFYRTDTQYF. DNA of the CDR3: TGTGCCAGCAGCTTATTCTATCGCACAGATACGCAGTATTTT.

In the case of this clone: At the DNA level, this CDR3 is encoded by other sequences in the same sample as well. The V gene is TRBV27, the J gene TRBJ2-3, with no clear D. V was shortened by 5 bases and J by 5 bases, with 8 bases between the two germline ends. The length of the CDR3 is 12 residues. CDR1 and CDR2 from the germline V gene are MNHEY and SMNVEV (reference sequence). The CDR3 region has the DNA TGTGCCAGCAGTCCTCGACGAGATACGCAGTATTTT. Its protein is CASSPRRDTQYF.

This chain links TRBV27 with TRBJ2-3, with no clear D. This CDR3 is built from 11 residues. Germline loops: CDR1 MNHEY, CDR2 SMNVEV (reference sequence). V gave up 6 bases and J gave up 4 bases, with 5 bases separating them. This CDR3 reads CASRASDTQYF. In nucleotides, the CDR3 is TGTGCCAGCAGAGCGTCAGATACGCAGTATTTT.

This clone occurred once. Other DNA sequences in this specimen translate into the identical CDR3. The chain recombines TRBV29-1 with TRBJ2-7; TRBD2 aligns across 11 bases. Losses at the gene ends were 6 bases for V and 4 bases for J; bases not matched to a gene: 5. Looked up from germline, CDR1 is SQVTM and CDR2 is ANQGSEA. This CDR3 region has 13 residues. CDR3 nucleotide sequence: TGCAGCGTGGTAGGACTAGCGGGTTACGAGCAGTACTTC. It yields the protein CSVVGLAGYEQYF.

CDR3 in amino acids: CASSQDAGTLEGEQFF. The CDR3 region has the DNA TGCGCCAGCAGCCAAGATGCGGGGACCCTAGAGGGTGAGCAGTTCTTC. The genes are TRBV4-3 and TRBJ2-1; maybe TRBD2 (6 bases). Germline CDR1 reads LGHNA; CDR2 reads YSLEER. Trimming pared 0 bases from V and 9 bases from J, leaving 18 bases between. This CDR3 is 16 amino acids long.

The chain couples TRBV7-8 to TRBJ2-1, with a tentative D call TRBD2 (6 bases). CDR3 length: 15 amino acids. V lost 1 base to trimming and J lost 8 bases, with 15 bases between them. CDR1 is SGHVS, CDR2 FQNEAQ, per germline. The CDR3: CASSLGGTFKHEQFF. The DNA for the CDR3 is TGTGCCAGCAGCTTAGGCGGGACTTTTAAGCATGAGCAGTTCTTC.

The rearrangement joins TRBV13 to TRBJ2-7; TRBD2 matches at 11 bases. V shed 2 bases, J shed 1 base, and the junction held 4 bases outside the gene matches. The CDR3 totals 16 residues. Germline CDR1 PRHDT, CDR2 FYEKMQ (reference sequence). For the CDR3, the DNA is TGTGCCAGCAGCTTATATAGCGGGAGGGTTTCCTACGAGCAGTACTTC. It translates to CASSLYSGRVSYEQYF.

This chain uses TRBV5-6 with TRBJ2-3, with TRBD2 identical over 11 bases. CDR1 and CDR2 (germline): SGHDT, YYEEEE. Unmatched junction bases numbered 8, after V lost 4 bases and J lost 1 base. CDR3 length equals 17 residues. CDR3 region: CASSPTSGTIRTDTQYF. The CDR3 nucleotides are TGTGCCAGCAGCCCGACTAGCGGGACTATACGCACAGATACGCAGTATTTT.

V and J are TRBV30 and TRBJ1-1; D gene ambiguous. Looked up from germline, CDR1 is GTSNPN and CDR2 is SVGIG (reference sequence). V lost 1 base and J lost 9, with 12 bases in between. CDR3 length: 12 amino acids. Here the CDR3 DNA reads TGTGCCTGGAGTGGTCCTCGGACGAAAGCTTTCTTT. Its protein is CAWSGPRTKAFF.

The chain is built from TRBV4-1 and TRBJ1-5; D possibly corresponds to TRBD1 (5 bases). CDR3 length equals 17 residues. V was shortened by 3 bases and J by 5 bases, with 20 bases between the two germline ends. Germline-derived CDR1 and CDR2 are MGHRA and YSYEKL. This CDR3 reads CASSHPLGGMRDQPQHF. DNA for the CDR3: TGCGCCAGCAGCCACCCACTCGGGGGAATGAGGGATCAGCCCCAGCATTTT.

The chain recombines TRBV6-6 with TRBJ2-1; D is undetermined. The germline V and J ends were trimmed by 2 bases and 9 bases, with 11 bases remaining between them. Germline CDR1 reads MNHNY; CDR2 reads SVGAGI (reference sequence). The CDR3 extends over 13 amino acids. This CDR3 is CASSYGIAGEQFF. The CDR3 bases are TGTGCCAGCAGTTACGGGATAGCCGGTGAGCAGTTCTTC.

The chain couples TRBV9 to TRBJ2-7, with D possibly being TRBD1 (6 bases). Germline V gives CDR1 SGDLS, CDR2 YYNGEE. Trimming cost V 0 bases and J 3 bases, with 10 bases left between them. The CDR3 runs to 14 residues. CDR3 sequence: CASSVGVGGYEQYF. CDR3 sequence (DNA): TGTGCCAGCAGCGTAGGGGTAGGGGGCTACGAGCAGTACTTC.

The genes are TRBV4-1 and TRBJ2-7; 9 nucleotides line up with TRBD1. CDR1 MGHRA and CDR2 YSYEKL come from the germline V gene. This CDR3 contains 19 residues. Unmatched junction bases numbered 15, after V lost 1 base and J lost 2 bases. The CDR3 DNA follows: TGCGCCAGCAGCCAAGTAGCTGCATTGGCCGGGACAGGGACCTACGAGCAGTACTTC. Translating gives CASSQVAALAGTGTYEQYF.

The CDR3 region is CASSQDGPSLAGANEQFF. For the CDR3, the DNA is TGCGCCAGCAGCCAAGATGGCCCTTCTCTAGCGGGAGCCAATGAGCAGTTCTTC. V usage is TRBV4-1 and J usage is TRBJ2-1, with 10 bases aligning to TRBD2. Per the germline V gene, CDR1 is MGHRA and CDR2 is YSYEKL. The J segment lost 6 bases and the V segment lost 0 bases, leaving 11 bases of the junction unmatched. This CDR3 is built from 18 residues.

The chain has TRBV5-1 and TRBJ2-3; TRBD2 aligns across 14 bases. Germline loops: CDR1 SGHRS, CDR2 YFSETQ. The CDR3 covers 17 residues. After removal of 4 bases from V and 2 bases from J, the junction contained 6 bases not matched to a gene. The CDR3 coding sequence is TGCGCCAGCAGCGTAAGGACTAGCGGGAGGCTCACAGATACGCAGTATTTT. This gives the protein CASSVRTSGRLTDTQYF. Supplemented by reference TRBV5-1 and TRBJ2-3, the full variable domain reads KAGVTQTPRYLIKTRGQQVTLSCSPISGHRSVSWYQQTPGQGLQFLFEYFSETQRNKGNFPGRFSGRQFSNSRSEMNVSTLELGDSALYLCASSVRTSGRLTDTQYFGPGTRLTVL.

The CDR3 here is CASSPNQGSYEQYF. The DNA for the CDR3 is TGTGCCAGCAGCCCCAACCAGGGGTCCTACGAGCAGTACTTC. The chain links TRBV7-2 to TRBJ2-7, with D perhaps TRBD1 (6 bases). The germline V gene encodes CDR1 SGHTA and CDR2 FQGNSA. The CDR3 runs to 14 residues. The V end lost 5 bases, the J end lost 1 base, and 12 bases lay between the germline ends.

The chain joins TRBV7-9 to TRBJ2-3; D is unresolved. Trimming cost V 5 bases and J 6 bases, with 9 bases left between them. The CDR3 spans 12 residues. Germline assignment: CDR1 SEHNR and CDR2 FQNEAQ (reference sequence). For the CDR3, the DNA is TGTGCCAGCAGCCCGTTAATTGATACGCAGTATTTT. This sequence encodes CASSPLIDTQYF.

The gene calls are TRBV6-5 and TRBJ2-7; no reliable D call. In germline, CDR1 is MNHEY, CDR2 SVGAGI. V lost 0 bases, J lost 4 bases, and 10 bases lay in between. This CDR3 is built from 14 residues. The CDR3 here is CASSYSGPEYEQYF. CDR3 DNA sequence: TGTGCCAGCAGTTACTCGGGCCCAGAATACGAGCAGTACTTC.

The CDR3 sequence: CASSIPPNEQFF. The CDR3 DNA is TGTGCCAGTAGTATACCCCCCAATGAGCAGTTCTTC. V and J are TRBV19 and TRBJ2-1, with D uncertain. The CDR3 length is 12 residues. Trimming cost V 2 bases and J 6 bases, with 5 bases left between them. Germline lookup yields CDR1 LNHDA and CDR2 SQIVND (reference sequence).

This chain links TRBV11-3 with TRBJ2-1; D not resolved. In germline, CDR1 is SGHNT, CDR2 YENEEA. The CDR3 has 12 amino acids. Trimming pared 6 bases from V and 9 bases from J, leaving 12 bases between. The CDR3 DNA follows: TGTGCCAGCAGTACCTCAGGCCGTGAGCAGTTCTTC. Amino acids: CASSTSGREQFF.

The chain links TRBV6-5 to TRBJ2-2; D perhaps matches TRBD2 (5 bases). The CDR3 has 14 residues. The ends were cut back, 0 bases at V and 6 bases at J, with 8 bases in the middle. The germline gives CDR1 MNHEY, CDR2 SVGAGI. CDR3 region: CASSYSPGSGELFF. The CDR3 DNA follows: TGTGCCAGCAGTTACTCGCCGGGGTCCGGGGAGCTGTTTTTT.